This T cell receptor (beta chain) was found in a study of OX40 agonist ivuxolimab in advanced cancers. Study at large: Dose-escalation patients were diagnosed with hepatocellular carcinoma, melanoma, renal cell cancer or head and neck cancer. Partial responses were achieved by three patients: one hepatocellular carcinoma, two cutaneous melanoma. General study points: Dosing at 0.1 to 3.0 mg/kg was accompanied by clonal expansion of CD4+ and CD8+ blood T cells by week 6. Relative to CD4+, CD8+ T cells held more expanded clones on average.

A few counts support this clone. Antigen: not known. The repertoire was sequenced with immunoSEQ multiplex PCR; TCRdb's copy has only in-frame clones and lacks some. The sample holds about 46,000 clones, more than 70% seen once. The V and J ends lost 1 base and 2 bases, in that order; junction bases with no gene match: 6. The CDR3 consists of 16 residues. Germline loops: CDR1 LGHNA, CDR2 YSLEER. Sequencing used CD4+ or CD8+ T cells sorted from blood, obtained in a trial of the OX40 agonist ivuxolimab. J is TRBJ1-2 and V is TRBV4-3; 8 bases align to TRBD1. This sequence was found in an adult with an advanced solid tumor such as melanoma, head and neck, liver or kidney cancer. CDR3 residues: CASSQGTGIVNYGYTF. CDR3 DNA: TGCGCCAGCAGCCAAGGGACAGGGATCGTAAACTATGGCTACACCTTC.